Below, 6 T cell receptor beta chains from the same sample are listed, as sequenced in a study of cytomegalovirus exposure and HLA in healthy donors. Only in-frame clones appear in the TCRdb table, and some are missing; sequencing was by immunoSEQ multiplex PCR. Counted here are 170,000 or so clones, 80% to 85% occurring once; the ten biggest clones make up 2.5% to 3.5%. Sequenced input: PBMCs. The receptors derive from a woman aged 18 to 35 in good health and CMV-seropositive.

This clone occurred once. This chain uses TRBV12-5 with TRBJ2-7, with 9 bases identical to TRBD1. Germline lookup yields CDR1 LGHNT and CDR2 FRNRAP. J lost 6 bases, V lost 4 bases, and 13 bases had no gene match. This CDR3 spans 16 amino acids. The CDR3 sequence is CASGWLTGTGLGEQYF. DNA for the CDR3: TGTGCTAGTGGTTGGCTAACCGGGACAGGGTTGGGCGAGCAGTACTTC. Based on the CDR3 plus reference TRBV12-5 and TRBJ2-7, the full variable domain is DARVTQTPRHKVTEMGQEVTMRCQPILGHNTVFWYRQTMMQGLELLAYFRNRAPLDDSGMPKDRFSAEMPDATLATLKIQPSEPRDSAVYFCASGWLTGTGLGEQYFGPGTRLTVT.

The V gene is TRBV7-2, the J gene TRBJ2-7, with a weak D call TRBD1 (5 bases). V was shortened by 7 bases and J by 9 bases, with 19 bases between the two germline ends. There are 13 residues in the CDR3. The germline V gene encodes CDR1 SGHTA and CDR2 FQGNSA. The CDR3 loop is CASTKTEHEAQYF. CDR3 nucleotide sequence: TGTGCCAGCACCAAGACAGAACATGAGGCGCAGTACTTC.

V usage is TRBV27 and J usage is TRBJ1-3, with D maybe TRBD1 (5 bases). This CDR3 comprises 14 residues. Germline V gene lookup returns CDR1 MNHEY and CDR2 SMNVEV (reference sequence). With 2 bases removed from V and 2 bases from J, the gap between germline ends came to 7 bases. The CDR3 loop is CASSLRQTGNTIYF. The CDR3 DNA reads TGTGCCAGCAGTTTAAGACAGACTGGAAACACCATATATTTT.

The V gene is TRBV4-1, the J gene TRBJ1-1; TRBD1 agrees at 7 bases. Germline V CDR1 and CDR2: MGHRA, YSYEKL. Trimming took 2 bases from V and 2 from J; bases not matched to a gene: 11. The length of the CDR3 is 17 residues. The CDR3 protein is CASSQPLRDRVNTEAFF. The CDR3 DNA is TGCGCCAGCAGCCAACCCCTACGAGACAGGGTCAACACTGAAGCTTTCTTT.

The chain employs TRBV7-9 and TRBJ2-5, with D perhaps matching TRBD1 (6 bases). CDR1 is SEHNR, CDR2 FQNEAQ, per germline (reference sequence). Deletions cut 2 bases from V and 2 bases from J, with 12 bases between. The CDR3 spans 15 residues. Here the CDR3 reads CASSLSGQPQETQYF. The CDR3 DNA reads as TGTGCCAGCAGCTTAAGTGGACAGCCTCAAGAGACCCAGTACTTC. Full variable domain (missing parts from reference TRBV7-9 and TRBJ2-5): DTGVSQNPRHKITKRGQNVTFRCDPISEHNRLYWYRQTLGQGPEFLTYFQNEAQLEKSRLLSDRFSAERPKGSFSTLEIQRTEQGDSAMYLCASSLSGQPQETQYFGPGTRLLVL.

This clone was seen once. CDR3 nucleotide sequence: TGCGCCAGCAGTCATGCGCCCCGTTCGGTCTCCGGGGAGCTGTTTTTT. Its protein is CASSHAPRSVSGELFF. The gene calls are TRBV23-1 and TRBJ2-2; D is ambiguous. TRBV23-1 counts as an open reading frame of uncertain function. The CDR3 is 16 amino acids. The V end was cut by 3 bases, the J end by 6 bases, with 17 bases between.